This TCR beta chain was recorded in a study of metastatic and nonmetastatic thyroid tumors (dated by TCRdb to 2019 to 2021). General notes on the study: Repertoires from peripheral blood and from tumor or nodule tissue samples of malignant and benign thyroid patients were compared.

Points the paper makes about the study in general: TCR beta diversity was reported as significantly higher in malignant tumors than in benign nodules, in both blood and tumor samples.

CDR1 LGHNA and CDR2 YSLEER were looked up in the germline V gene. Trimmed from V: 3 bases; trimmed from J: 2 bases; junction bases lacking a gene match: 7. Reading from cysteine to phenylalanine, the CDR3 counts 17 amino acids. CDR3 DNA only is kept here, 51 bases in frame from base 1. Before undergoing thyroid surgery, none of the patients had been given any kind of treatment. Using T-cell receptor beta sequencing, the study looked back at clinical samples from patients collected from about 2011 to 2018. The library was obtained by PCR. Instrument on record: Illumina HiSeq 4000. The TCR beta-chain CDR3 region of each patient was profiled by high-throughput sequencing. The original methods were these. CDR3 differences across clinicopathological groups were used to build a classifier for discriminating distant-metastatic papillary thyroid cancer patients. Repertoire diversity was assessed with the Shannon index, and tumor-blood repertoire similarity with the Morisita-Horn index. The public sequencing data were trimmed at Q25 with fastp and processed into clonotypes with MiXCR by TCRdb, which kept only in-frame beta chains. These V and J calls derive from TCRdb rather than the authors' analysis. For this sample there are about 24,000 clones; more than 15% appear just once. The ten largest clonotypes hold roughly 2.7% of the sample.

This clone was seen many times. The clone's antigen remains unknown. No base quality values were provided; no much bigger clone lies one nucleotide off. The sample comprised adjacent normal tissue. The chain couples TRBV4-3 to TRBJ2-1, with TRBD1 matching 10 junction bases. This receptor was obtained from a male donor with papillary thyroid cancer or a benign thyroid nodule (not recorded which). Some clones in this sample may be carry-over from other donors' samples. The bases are TGCGCCAGCAGCCAGGCAACCGGGACAGGGGCCTACAATGAGCAGTTCTTC. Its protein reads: CASSQATGTGAYNEQFF.